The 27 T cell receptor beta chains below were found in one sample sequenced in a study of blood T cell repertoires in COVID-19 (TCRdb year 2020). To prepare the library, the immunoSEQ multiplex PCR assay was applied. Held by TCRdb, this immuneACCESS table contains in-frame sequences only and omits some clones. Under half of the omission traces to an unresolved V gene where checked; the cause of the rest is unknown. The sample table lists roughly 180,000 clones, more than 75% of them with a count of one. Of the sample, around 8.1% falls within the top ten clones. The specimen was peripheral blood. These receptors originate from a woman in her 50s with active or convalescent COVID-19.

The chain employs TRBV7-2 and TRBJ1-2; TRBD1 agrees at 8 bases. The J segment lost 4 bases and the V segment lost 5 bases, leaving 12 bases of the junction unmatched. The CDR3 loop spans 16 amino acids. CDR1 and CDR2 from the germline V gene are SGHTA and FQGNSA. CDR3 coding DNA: TGTGCCAGCAGCCTCCCGGGGGGTGACAGGGGCTATGGCTACACCTTC. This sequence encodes CASSLPGGDRGYGYTF. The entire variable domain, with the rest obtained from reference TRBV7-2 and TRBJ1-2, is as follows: GAGVSQSPSNKVTEKGKDVELRCDPISGHTALYWYRQSLGQGLEFLIYFQGNSAPDKSGLPSDRFSAERTGGSVSTLTIQRTQQEDSAVYLCASSLPGGDRGYGYTFGSGTRLTVV.

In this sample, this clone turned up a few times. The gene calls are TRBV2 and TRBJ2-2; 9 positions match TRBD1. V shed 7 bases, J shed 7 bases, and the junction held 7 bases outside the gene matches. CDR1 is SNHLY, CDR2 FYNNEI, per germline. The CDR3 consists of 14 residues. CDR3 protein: CASTPGTGHGELFF. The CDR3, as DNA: TGTGCCAGCACCCCCGGGACAGGGCACGGGGAGCTGTTTTTT.

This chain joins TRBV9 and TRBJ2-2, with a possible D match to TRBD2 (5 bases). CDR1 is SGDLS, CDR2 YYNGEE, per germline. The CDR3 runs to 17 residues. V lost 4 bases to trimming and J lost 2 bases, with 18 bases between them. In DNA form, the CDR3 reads TGTGCCAGCAGCCCTAGGGAGTCTACACTAAACACCGGGGAGCTGTTTTTT. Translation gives CASSPRESTLNTGELFF.

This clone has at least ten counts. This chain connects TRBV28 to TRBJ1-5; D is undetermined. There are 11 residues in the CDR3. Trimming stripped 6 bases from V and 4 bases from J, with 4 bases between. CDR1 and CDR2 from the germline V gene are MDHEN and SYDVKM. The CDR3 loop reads CASSTNQPQHF. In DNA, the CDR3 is TGTGCCAGCAGCACAAATCAGCCCCAGCATTTT.

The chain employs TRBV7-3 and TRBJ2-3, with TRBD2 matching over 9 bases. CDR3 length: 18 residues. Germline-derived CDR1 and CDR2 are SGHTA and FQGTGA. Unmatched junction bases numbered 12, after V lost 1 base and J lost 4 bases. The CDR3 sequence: CASSLMPLAGGLADTQYF. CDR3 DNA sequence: TGTGCCAGCAGCTTAATGCCCCTGGCGGGGGGGCTGGCAGATACGCAGTATTTT.

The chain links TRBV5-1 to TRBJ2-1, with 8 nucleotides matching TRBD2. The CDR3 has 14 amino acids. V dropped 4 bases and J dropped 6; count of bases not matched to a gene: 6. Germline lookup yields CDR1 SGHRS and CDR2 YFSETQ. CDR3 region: CASSGAGEANEQFF. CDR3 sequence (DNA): TGCGCCAGCAGCGGAGCGGGAGAGGCCAATGAGCAGTTCTTC.

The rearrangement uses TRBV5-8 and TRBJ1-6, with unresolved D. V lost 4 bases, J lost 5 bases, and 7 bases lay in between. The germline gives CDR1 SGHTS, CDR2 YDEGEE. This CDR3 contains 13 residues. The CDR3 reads CASSNLDNSPLHF. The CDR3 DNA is TGTGCCAGCAGCAATTTAGATAATTCACCCCTCCACTTT.

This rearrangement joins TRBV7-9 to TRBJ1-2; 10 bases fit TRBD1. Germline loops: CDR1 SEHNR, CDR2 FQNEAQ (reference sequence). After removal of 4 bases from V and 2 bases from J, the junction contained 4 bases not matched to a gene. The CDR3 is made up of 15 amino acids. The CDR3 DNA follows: TGTGCCAGCAGCTCCGGACAGGGGGGCAACTATGGCTACACCTTC. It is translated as CASSSGQGGNYGYTF.

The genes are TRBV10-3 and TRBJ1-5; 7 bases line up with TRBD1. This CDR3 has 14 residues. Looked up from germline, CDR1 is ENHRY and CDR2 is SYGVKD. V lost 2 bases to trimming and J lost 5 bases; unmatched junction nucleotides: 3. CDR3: CAISEGTDYQPQHF. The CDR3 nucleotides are TGTGCCATCAGTGAGGGGACAGACTATCAGCCCCAGCATTTT.

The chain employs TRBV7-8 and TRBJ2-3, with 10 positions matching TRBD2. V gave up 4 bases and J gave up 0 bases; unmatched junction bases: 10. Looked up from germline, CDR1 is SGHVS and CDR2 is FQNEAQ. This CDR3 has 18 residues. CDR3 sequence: CASSSVGTSAPSTDTQYF. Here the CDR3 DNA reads TGTGCCAGCAGCTCTGTGGGGACTAGCGCCCCTAGCACAGATACGCAGTATTTT.

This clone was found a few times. CDR3: CASSGSGTGYGYTF. The CDR3 DNA reads as TGTGCCAGCAGTGGAAGTGGGACAGGGTATGGCTACACCTTC. V usage is TRBV6-2 or TRBV6-3 and J usage is TRBJ1-2; 9 bases are shared with TRBD1. This CDR3 contains 14 residues. V was clipped by 5 bases and J by 5 bases; unmatched bases: 6. Germline values: CDR1 MNHEY, CDR2 SVGEGT.

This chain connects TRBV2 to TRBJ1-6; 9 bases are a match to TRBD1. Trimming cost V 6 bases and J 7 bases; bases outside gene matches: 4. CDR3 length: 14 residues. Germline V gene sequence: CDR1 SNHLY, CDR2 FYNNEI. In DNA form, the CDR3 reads TGTGCCAGCAGCAGGGACAGGGCCAATTCACCCCTCCACTTT. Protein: CASSRDRANSPLHF.

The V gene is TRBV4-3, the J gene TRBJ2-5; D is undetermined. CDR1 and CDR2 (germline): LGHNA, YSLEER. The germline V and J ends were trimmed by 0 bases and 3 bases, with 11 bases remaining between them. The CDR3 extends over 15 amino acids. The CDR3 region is CASSQEGYRKETQYF. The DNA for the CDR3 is TGCGCCAGCAGCCAAGAGGGCTACCGGAAAGAGACCCAGTACTTC.

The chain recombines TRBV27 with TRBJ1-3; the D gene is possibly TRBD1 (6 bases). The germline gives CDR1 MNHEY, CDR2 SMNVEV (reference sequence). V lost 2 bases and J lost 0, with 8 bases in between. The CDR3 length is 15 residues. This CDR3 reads CASSLDRSSGNTIYF. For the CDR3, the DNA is TGTGCCAGCAGTTTAGACAGGAGCTCTGGAAACACCATATATTTT.

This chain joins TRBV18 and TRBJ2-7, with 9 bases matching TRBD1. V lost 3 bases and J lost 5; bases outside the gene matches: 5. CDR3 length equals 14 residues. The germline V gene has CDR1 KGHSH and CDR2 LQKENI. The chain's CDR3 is CASSPGTGSHEQYF. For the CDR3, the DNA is TGTGCCAGCTCACCCGGGACAGGGTCCCACGAGCAGTACTTC.

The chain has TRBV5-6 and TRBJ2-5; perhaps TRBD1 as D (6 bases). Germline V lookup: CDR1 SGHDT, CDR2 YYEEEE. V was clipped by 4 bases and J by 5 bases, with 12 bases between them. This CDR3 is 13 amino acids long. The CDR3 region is CASSIQGPETQYF. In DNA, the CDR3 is TGTGCCAGCAGCATACAGGGTCCGGAGACCCAGTACTTC.

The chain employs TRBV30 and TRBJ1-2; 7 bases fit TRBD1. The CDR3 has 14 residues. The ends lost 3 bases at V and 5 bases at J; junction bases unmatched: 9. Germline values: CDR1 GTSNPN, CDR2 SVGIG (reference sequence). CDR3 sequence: CAWSAGTETYGYTF. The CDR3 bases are TGTGCCTGGAGCGCCGGGACAGAAACTTATGGCTACACCTTC.

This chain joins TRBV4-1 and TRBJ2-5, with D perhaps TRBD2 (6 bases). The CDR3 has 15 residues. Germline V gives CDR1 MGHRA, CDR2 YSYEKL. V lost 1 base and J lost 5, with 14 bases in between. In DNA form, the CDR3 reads TGCGCCAGCAGCCAAGTCTCCGGGACTGAGGAGACCCAGTACTTC. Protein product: CASSQVSGTEETQYF.

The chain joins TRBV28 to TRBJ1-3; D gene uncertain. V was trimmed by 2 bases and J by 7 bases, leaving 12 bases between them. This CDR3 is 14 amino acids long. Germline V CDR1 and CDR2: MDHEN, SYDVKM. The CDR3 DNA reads TGTGCCAGCAGTTTACGACTAGGCGGGAACACCATATATTTT. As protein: CASSLRLGGNTIYF.

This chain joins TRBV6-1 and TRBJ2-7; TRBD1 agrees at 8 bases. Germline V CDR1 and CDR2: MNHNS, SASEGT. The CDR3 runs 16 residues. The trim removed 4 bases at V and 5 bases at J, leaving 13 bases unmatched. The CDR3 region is CASSADRHRGFDEQYF. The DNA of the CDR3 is TGTGCCAGCAGTGCCGATCGTCACAGGGGGTTTGACGAGCAGTACTTC.

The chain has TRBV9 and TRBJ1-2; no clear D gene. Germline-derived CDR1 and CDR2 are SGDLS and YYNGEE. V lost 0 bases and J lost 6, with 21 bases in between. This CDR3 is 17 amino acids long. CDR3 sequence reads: CASSVAQEISRANGYTF. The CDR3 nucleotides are TGTGCCAGCAGCGTAGCTCAGGAGATTTCGAGGGCAAATGGCTACACCTTC.

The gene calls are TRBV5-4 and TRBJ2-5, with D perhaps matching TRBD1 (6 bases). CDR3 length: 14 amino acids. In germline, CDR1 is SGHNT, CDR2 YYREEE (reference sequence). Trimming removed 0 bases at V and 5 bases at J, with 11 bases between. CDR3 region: CASSLGYQGETQYF. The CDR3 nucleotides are TGTGCCAGCAGCTTGGGGTACCAGGGGGAGACCCAGTACTTC.

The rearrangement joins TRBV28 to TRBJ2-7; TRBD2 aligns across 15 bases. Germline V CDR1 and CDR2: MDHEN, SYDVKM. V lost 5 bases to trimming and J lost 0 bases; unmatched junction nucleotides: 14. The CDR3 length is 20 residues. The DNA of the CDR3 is TGTGCCAGCAGTCCCACCAGGACTAGCGGGAGGGCCCAGAGCTCCTACGAGCAGTACTTC. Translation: CASSPTRTSGRAQSSYEQYF.

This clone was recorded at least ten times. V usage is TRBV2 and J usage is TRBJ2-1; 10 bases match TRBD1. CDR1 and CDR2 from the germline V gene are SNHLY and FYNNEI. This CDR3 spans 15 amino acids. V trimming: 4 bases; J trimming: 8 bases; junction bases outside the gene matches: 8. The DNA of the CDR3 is TGTGCCAGCAGTGCGGACAGGGGGTATAACGATGAGCAGTTCTTC. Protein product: CASSADRGYNDEQFF. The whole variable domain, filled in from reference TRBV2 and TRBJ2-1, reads EPEVTQTPSHQVTQMGQEVILRCVPISNHLYFYWYRQILGQKVEFLVSFYNNEISEKSEIFDDQFSVERPDGSNFTLKIRSTKLEDSAMYFCASSADRGYNDEQFFGPGTRLTVL.

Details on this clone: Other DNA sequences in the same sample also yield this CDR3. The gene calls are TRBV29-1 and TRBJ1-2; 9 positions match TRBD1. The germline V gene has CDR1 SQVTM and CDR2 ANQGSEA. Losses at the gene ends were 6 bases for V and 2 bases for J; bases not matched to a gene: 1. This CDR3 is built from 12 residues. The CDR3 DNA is TGCAGCGTCGGGACAGGGAACTATGGCTACACCTTC. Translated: CSVGTGNYGYTF.

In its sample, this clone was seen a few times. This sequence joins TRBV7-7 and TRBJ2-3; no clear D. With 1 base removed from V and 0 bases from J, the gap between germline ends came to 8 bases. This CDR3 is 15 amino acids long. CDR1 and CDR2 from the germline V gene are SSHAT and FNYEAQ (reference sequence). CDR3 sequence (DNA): TGTGCCAGCAGCTTAGTGGCCGGGAGCACAGATACGCAGTATTTT. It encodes CASSLVAGSTDTQYF.

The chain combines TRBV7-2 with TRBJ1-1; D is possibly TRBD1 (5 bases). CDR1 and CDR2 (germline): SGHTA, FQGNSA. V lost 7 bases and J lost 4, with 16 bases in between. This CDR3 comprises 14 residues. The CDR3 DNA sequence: TGTGCCAGCACTCCGCGGCGGGGGTTCACTGAAGCTTTCTTT. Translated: CASTPRRGFTEAFF.